This T cell receptor beta chain was sequenced in a study of T cells after yellow fever vaccination. This clonotype was observed a single time. A much larger clone lies one base from this, so it may be a read error. The CDR3 extends over 13 amino acids. Germline V lookup: CDR1 DFQATT, CDR2 SNEGSKA (reference sequence). Trimming removed 3 bases at V and 12 bases at J, with 18 bases between. Study results and limitations: Researchers report a weaker secondary response that nonetheless peaked faster, day 5 versus 15.

5'RACE template switching added a universal primer site and UMIs to TCR cDNA. Via MiXCR, TCRdb re-called the 5' RACE reads, giving one row per CDR3 protein. The table records 30,000 or so distinct CDR3 sequences, approximately 6.5% of them present only once. The clonotype comes from a man in his thirties or forties who received the YFV17D yellow fever vaccine. The chain recombines TRBV20-1 with TRBJ1-3; D is perhaps TRBD1 (5 bases). This specimen was PBMCs, either bulk or a sorted T-cell subset (CD4+, CD8+, memory, or dextramer-sorted; not recorded which), taken on the day of the yellow fever booster vaccination. CDR3 residues: CSASGGLLDNIYF. The CDR3 nucleotides are TGCAGTGCTAGTGGGGGTCTCCTAGACAACATATATTTT.